The present T cell receptor (beta chain) was sequenced within a study of blood T cell repertoires in COVID-19. Sequencing used immunoSEQ multiplex PCR; TCRdb keeps in-frame clones, though not all of them. This table has about 180,000 clones, roughly 82% appearing once. The ends were cut back, 0 bases at V and 1 base at J, with 8 bases in the middle. This CDR3 has 15 amino acids. Germline CDR1 and CDR2: SNHLY and FYNNEI. The TCR originated in a woman aged 25 to 39 who had recovered from COVID-19. The V and J genes are TRBV2 and TRBJ2-3, with D perhaps TRBD2 (5 bases). The sample was PBMCs or T cells enriched from blood (not recorded which). The CDR3 here is CASSEAAEGTDTQYF. The DNA of the CDR3 is TGTGCCAGCAGTGAAGCGGCGGAGGGCACAGATACGCAGTATTTT.